These 15 T cell receptor beta chains were all obtained from the same sample, sequenced in a study of blood T cell repertoires in COVID-19 (dated by TCRdb to about 2020). Library method: the immunoSEQ multiplex PCR assay. This is the immuneACCESS table as TCRdb keeps it, with only in-frame sequences that have V and J called. A part of the clones is gone; compared with another copy, unresolved V genes explain less than half, and the rest is unexplained. This sample gives approximately 200,000 clones in total; more than 85% of them show up just once. The ten largest clones capture roughly 2% of the sample. The specimen was peripheral blood. These receptors were collected from a man aged 65 to 79 with active or convalescent COVID-19.

The rearrangement joins TRBV5-1 to TRBJ1-3; no definite D call. The CDR3 totals 16 residues. V lost 0 bases to trimming and J lost 0 bases, with 10 bases between them. Germline V gene sequence: CDR1 SGHRS, CDR2 YFSETQ. The CDR3 sequence: CASSLEQAYSGNTIYF. The CDR3 nucleotides are TGCGCCAGCAGCTTGGAGCAGGCCTACTCTGGAAACACCATATATTTT.

The chain combines TRBV9 with TRBJ1-1; D call uncertain. The V gene's germline CDR1 is SGDLS and CDR2 YYNGEE. Trimming took 0 bases from V and 10 from J, leaving 16 bases between them. The CDR3 contains 14 residues. The CDR3 bases are TGTGCCAGCAGCGTAGCCGCCTCTGGTGCTAGAGCTTTCTTT. Residues: CASSVAASGARAFF.

The chain uses TRBV7-9 and TRBJ1-4; 7 bases fit TRBD1. The CDR3 has 16 amino acids. In germline, CDR1 is SEHNR, CDR2 FQNEAQ (reference sequence). The junction had 12 bases not matched to a gene; V was cut back by 4 bases and J by 7 bases. The CDR3 sequence is CASSSPFDRAGEKLFF. The CDR3, as DNA: TGTGCCAGCAGCTCGCCTTTCGACAGGGCGGGTGAAAAACTGTTTTTT.

V and J are TRBV4-2 and TRBJ2-7; 10 nucleotides agree with TRBD2. The CDR3 covers 15 residues. Looked up from germline, CDR1 is LGHNA and CDR2 is YNFKEQ. The ends lost 1 base at V and 10 bases at J; junction bases unmatched: 10. CDR3 DNA sequence: TGTGCCAGCAGCCAAGGTAGTAGCGGGAGGTTGTATCAGTACTTC. This encodes CASSQGSSGRLYQYF.

The CDR3 reads CASSPYRDHEQFF. Written as DNA, the CDR3 is TGTGCCAGCTCACCATACAGGGACCATGAGCAGTTCTTC. The rearrangement joins TRBV18 to TRBJ2-1; D perhaps matches TRBD1 (6 bases). The CDR3 loop spans 13 amino acids. Trimming cost V 2 bases and J 8 bases, with 10 bases left between them. The germline V gene has CDR1 KGHSH and CDR2 LQKENI.

This clone was observed a single time. The V gene is TRBV28, the J gene TRBJ2-5; 7 bases fit TRBD1. CDR3 size: 14 residues. V lost 6 bases to trimming and J lost 4 bases; unmatched junction nucleotides: 8. Germline lookup yields CDR1 MDHEN and CDR2 SYDVKM. Here the CDR3 DNA reads TGTGCCAGCAGCCTACAGGGGTTCAGAGAGACCCAGTACTTC. Translated: CASSLQGFRETQYF.

The V call is TRBV10-1, the J call TRBJ2-7; 9 bases fit TRBD1. Looked up from germline, CDR1 is WNHNN and CDR2 is SYGVQD (reference sequence). The CDR3 has 15 residues. Losses at the gene ends were 4 bases for V and 3 bases for J; bases not matched to a gene: 7. For the CDR3, the DNA is TGCGCCAGCAGTGGGGGGACAGGGCGATTCTACGAGCAGTACTTC. It is translated as CASSGGTGRFYEQYF.

The rearrangement uses TRBV2 and TRBJ2-1, with TRBD2 matching 10 bases. Germline trimming cut 8 bases from V and 9 bases from J; bases unmatched to any gene: 13. Germline CDR1 reads SNHLY; CDR2 reads FYNNEI. This CDR3 has 15 amino acids. The CDR3 reads CASLRAGGPIPEQFF. The CDR3 DNA is TGTGCCAGCCTTAGAGCGGGAGGGCCTATTCCTGAGCAGTTCTTC.

This clone has a handful of counts. The chain links TRBV7-9 to TRBJ1-6, with a tentative D call TRBD1 (5 bases). Trimming removed 0 bases from V and 7 bases from J, with 13 bases in between. Looked up from germline, CDR1 is SEHNR and CDR2 is FQNEAQ (reference sequence). CDR3 length equals 16 residues. CDR3 loop: CASSLALTGPNSPLHF. DNA for the CDR3: TGTGCCAGCAGCTTAGCGCTAACAGGACCGAATTCACCCCTCCACTTT.

The V call is TRBV7-9, the J call TRBJ2-2, with D possibly TRBD2 on 5 matching bases. Germline V gene sequence: CDR1 SEHNR, CDR2 FQNEAQ (reference sequence). The V and J ends lost 2 bases and 1 base respectively, with 8 bases between them. The CDR3 has 15 amino acids. Written as DNA, the CDR3 is TGTGCCAGCAGCTTAATCGGGGTGAACACCGGGGAGCTGTTTTTT. This translates into CASSLIGVNTGELFF.

The chain links TRBV6-4 to TRBJ1-5, with D unclear. V was clipped by 3 bases and J by 4 bases, with 10 bases between them. The CDR3 is made up of 14 amino acids. CDR1 MRHNA and CDR2 SNTAGT come from the germline V gene. The chain's CDR3 is CASSEEFDNQPQHF. The CDR3 coding sequence is TGTGCCAGCAGTGAAGAGTTTGATAATCAGCCCCAGCATTTT.

This clone occurred once. The chain combines TRBV28 with TRBJ2-3, with 12 bases matching TRBD1. Germline V gene lookup returns CDR1 MDHEN and CDR2 SYDVKM. CDR3 length: 14 amino acids. After removal of 6 bases from V and 7 bases from J, the junction contained 5 bases not matched to a gene. CDR3 in amino acids: CASSPGQGAYTQYF. The CDR3 DNA reads TGTGCCAGCAGCCCGGGACAGGGGGCATATACGCAGTATTTT. The entire variable domain, with the rest obtained from reference TRBV28 and TRBJ2-3, is as follows: DVKVTQSSRYLVKRTGEKVFLECVQDMDHENMFWYRQDPGLGLRLIYFSYDVKMKEKGDIPEGYSVSREKKERFSLILESASTNQTSMYLCASSPGQGAYTQYFGPGTRLTVL.

The chain has TRBV3-1 (or the pseudogene TRBV3-2) and TRBJ2-1, with D perhaps matching TRBD2 (6 bases). The germline CDR1 and CDR2 sequences are LGHDT and YNNKEL (reference sequence). V was trimmed by 3 bases and J by 5 bases, leaving 14 bases between them. The CDR3 is 15 amino acids. CDR3 amino acids: CASSHARGFHNEQFF. The CDR3 DNA reads as TGTGCCAGCAGCCACGCCCGGGGGTTCCACAATGAGCAGTTCTTC.

The rearrangement joins TRBV4-3 to TRBJ2-2, with TRBD2 as a possible D gene (6 bases). The germline CDR1 and CDR2 sequences are LGHNA and YSLEER. V was shortened by 0 bases and J by 4 bases, with 12 bases between the two germline ends. CDR3 length: 16 amino acids. The CDR3, as DNA: TGCGCCAGCAGCCAAGAGGGGGGAGCTAGCACCGGGGAGCTGTTTTTT. Its protein product is CASSQEGGASTGELFF.

This rearrangement joins TRBV2 to TRBJ2-1; D perhaps matches TRBD2 (5 bases). V was clipped by 6 bases and J by 0 bases, with 15 bases between them. There are 16 residues in the CDR3. Looked up from germline, CDR1 is SNHLY and CDR2 is FYNNEI. Here the CDR3 reads CASSLLSASSYNEQFF. As DNA, the CDR3 is TGTGCCAGCAGCTTACTTAGCGCAAGCTCCTACAATGAGCAGTTCTTC. Supplemented by reference TRBV2 and TRBJ2-1, the full variable domain reads EPEVTQTPSHQVTQMGQEVILRCVPISNHLYFYWYRQILGQKVEFLVSFYNNEISEKSEIFDDQFSVERPDGSNFTLKIRSTKLEDSAMYFCASSLLSASSYNEQFFGPGTRLTVL.